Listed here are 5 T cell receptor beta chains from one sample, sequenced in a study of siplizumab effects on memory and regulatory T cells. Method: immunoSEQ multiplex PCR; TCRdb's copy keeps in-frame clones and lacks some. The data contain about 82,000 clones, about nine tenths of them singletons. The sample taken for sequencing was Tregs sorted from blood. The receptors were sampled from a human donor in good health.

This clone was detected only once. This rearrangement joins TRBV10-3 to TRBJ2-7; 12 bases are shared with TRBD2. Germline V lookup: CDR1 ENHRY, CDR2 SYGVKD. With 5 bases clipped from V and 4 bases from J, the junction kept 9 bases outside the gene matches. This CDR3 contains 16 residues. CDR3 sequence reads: CAISSPGLAGVYEQYF. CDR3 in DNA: TGTGCCATCAGTAGCCCGGGACTAGCGGGCGTGTACGAGCAGTACTTC.

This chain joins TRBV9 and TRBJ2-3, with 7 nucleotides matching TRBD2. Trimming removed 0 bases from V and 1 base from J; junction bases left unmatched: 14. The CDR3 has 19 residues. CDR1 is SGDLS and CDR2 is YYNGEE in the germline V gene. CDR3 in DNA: TGTGCCAGCAGCGTAGGAGTCCTCGGATGGGGGGGTGGCACAGATACGCAGTATTTT. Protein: CASSVGVLGWGGGTDTQYF.

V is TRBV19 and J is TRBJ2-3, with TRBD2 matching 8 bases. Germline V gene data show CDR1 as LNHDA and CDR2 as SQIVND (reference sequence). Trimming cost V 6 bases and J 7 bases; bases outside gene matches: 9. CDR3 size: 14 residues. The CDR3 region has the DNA TGTGCCAGTAGGGCGCGGGGGGCTGTATATACGCAGTATTTT. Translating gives CASRARGAVYTQYF.

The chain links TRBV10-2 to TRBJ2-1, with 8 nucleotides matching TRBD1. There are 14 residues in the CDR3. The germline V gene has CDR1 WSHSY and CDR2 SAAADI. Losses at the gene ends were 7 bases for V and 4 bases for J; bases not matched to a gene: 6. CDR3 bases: TGCGCCAGCATTGGGGACAGGCAATACAATGAGCAGTTCTTC. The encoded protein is CASIGDRQYNEQFF.

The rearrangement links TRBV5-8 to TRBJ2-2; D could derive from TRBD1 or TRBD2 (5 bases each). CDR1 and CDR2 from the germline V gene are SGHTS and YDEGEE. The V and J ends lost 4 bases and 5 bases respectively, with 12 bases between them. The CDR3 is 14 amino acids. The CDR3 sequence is CASSRDRVTGELFF. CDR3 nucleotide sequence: TGTGCCAGCAGCAGGGACCGGGTAACCGGGGAGCTGTTTTTT.